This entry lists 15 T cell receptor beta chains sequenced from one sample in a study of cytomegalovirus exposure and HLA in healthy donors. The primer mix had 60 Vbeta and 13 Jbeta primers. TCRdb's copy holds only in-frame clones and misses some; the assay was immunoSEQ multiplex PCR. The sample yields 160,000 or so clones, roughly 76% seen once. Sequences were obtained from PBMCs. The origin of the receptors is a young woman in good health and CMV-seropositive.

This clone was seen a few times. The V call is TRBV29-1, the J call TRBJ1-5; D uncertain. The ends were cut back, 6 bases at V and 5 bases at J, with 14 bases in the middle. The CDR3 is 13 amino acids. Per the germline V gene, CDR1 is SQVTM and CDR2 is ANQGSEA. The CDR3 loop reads CSVGSGNDQPQHF. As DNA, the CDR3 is TGCAGCGTGGGGAGTGGTAACGATCAGCCCCAGCATTTT. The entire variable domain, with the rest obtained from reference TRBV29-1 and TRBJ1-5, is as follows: SAVISQKPSRDICQRGTSLTIQCQVDSQVTMMFWYRQQPGQSLTLIATANQGSEATYESGFVIDKFPISRPNLTFSTLTVSNMSPEDSSIYLCSVGSGNDQPQHFGDGTRLSIL.

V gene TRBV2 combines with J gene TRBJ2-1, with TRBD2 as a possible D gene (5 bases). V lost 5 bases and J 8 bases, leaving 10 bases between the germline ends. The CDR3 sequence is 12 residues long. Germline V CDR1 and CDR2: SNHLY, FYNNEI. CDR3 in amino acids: CASSLGSYEQFF. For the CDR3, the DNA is TGTGCCAGCAGTTTGGGGAGTTATGAGCAGTTCTTC.

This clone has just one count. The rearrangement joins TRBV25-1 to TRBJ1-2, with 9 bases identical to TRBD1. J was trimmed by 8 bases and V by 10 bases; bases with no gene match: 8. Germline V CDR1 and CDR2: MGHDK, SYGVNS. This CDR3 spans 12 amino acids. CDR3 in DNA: TGTGCCACCTCCGGACAGGGGTACGGCTACACCTTC. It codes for CATSGQGYGYTF.

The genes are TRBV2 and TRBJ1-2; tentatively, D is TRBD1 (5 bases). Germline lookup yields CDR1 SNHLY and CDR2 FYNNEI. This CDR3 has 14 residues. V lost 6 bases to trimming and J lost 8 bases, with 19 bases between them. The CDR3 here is CASRLDTHPEGYTF. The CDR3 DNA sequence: TGTGCCAGCAGGTTGGACACGCACCCGGAGGGCTACACCTTC.

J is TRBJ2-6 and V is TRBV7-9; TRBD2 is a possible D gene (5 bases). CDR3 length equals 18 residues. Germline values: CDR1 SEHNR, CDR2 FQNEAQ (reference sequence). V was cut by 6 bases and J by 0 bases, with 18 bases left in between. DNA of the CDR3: TGTGCCAGCAGAACAGAATGGACTCCTCCCTCTGGGGCCAACGTCCTGACTTTC. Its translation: CASRTEWTPPSGANVLTF.

DNA for the CDR3: TGTGCCAGCAGTATAGGACAGTCTCAGCCCCAGCATTTT. This sequence encodes CASSIGQSQPQHF. This chain connects TRBV6-1 to TRBJ1-5, with a possible D match to TRBD1 (6 bases). Germline V gives CDR1 MNHNS, CDR2 SASEGT. The CDR3 is 13 residues long. V was trimmed by 5 bases and J by 6 bases, leaving 11 bases between them.

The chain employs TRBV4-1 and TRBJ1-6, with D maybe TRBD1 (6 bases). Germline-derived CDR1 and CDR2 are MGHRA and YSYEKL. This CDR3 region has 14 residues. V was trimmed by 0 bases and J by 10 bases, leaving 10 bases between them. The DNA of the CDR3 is TGCGCCAGCAGCCAAGAAGGGGGATTGTCACCCCTCCACTTT. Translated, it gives CASSQEGGLSPLHF.

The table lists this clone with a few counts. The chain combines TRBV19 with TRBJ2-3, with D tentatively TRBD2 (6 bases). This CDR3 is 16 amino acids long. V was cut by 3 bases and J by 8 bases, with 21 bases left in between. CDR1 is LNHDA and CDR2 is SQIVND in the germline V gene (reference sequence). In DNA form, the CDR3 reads TGTGCCAGTAGTATGGGTCGCGGGGACTTGCTGGGTACGCAGTATTTT. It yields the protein CASSMGRGDLLGTQYF.

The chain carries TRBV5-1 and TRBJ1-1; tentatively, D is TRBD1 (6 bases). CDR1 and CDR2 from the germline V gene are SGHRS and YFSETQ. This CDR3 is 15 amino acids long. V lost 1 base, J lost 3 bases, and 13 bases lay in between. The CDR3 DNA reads TGCGCCAGCAGCTTGCTTCGGGGGGCAGACACTGAAGCTTTCTTT. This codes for CASSLLRGADTEAFF.

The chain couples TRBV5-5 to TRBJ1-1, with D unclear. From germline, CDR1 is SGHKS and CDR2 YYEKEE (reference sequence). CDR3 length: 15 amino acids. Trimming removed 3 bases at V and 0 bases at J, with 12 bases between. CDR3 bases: TGTGCCAGCAGCTCTAGTTCGGTCCTGAACACTGAAGCTTTCTTT. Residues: CASSSSSVLNTEAFF.

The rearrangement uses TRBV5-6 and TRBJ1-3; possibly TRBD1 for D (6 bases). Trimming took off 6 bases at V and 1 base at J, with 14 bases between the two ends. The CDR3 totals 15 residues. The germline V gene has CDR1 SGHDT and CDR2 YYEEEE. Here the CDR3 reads CASNNWGLSGNTIYF. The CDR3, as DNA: TGTGCCAGCAACAATTGGGGGCTATCTGGAAACACCATATATTTT.

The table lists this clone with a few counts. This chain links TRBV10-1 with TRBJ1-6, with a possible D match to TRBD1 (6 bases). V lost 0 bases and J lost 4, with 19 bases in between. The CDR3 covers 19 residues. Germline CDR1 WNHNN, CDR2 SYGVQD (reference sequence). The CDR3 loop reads CASSESQQGCGGYNSPLHF. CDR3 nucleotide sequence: TGCGCCAGCAGTGAGTCACAACAGGGTTGCGGTGGGTATAATTCACCCCTCCACTTT.

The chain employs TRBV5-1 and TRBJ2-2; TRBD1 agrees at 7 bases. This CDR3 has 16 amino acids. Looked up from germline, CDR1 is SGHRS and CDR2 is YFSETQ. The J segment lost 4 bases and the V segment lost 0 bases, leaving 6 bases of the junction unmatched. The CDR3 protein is CASSLDGQAITGELFF. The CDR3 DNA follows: TGCGCCAGCAGCTTGGACGGACAGGCGATCACCGGGGAGCTGTTTTTT. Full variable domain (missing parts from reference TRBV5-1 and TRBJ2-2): KAGVTQTPRYLIKTRGQQVTLSCSPISGHRSVSWYQQTPGQGLQFLFEYFSETQRNKGNFPGRFSGRQFSNSRSEMNVSTLELGDSALYLCASSLDGQAITGELFFGEGSRLTVL.

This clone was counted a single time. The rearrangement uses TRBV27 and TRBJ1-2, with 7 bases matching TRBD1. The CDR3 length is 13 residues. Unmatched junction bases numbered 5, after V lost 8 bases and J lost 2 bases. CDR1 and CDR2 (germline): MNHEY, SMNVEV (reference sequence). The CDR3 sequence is CASGQGVNYGYTF. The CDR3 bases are TGTGCCAGCGGGCAGGGGGTAAACTATGGCTACACCTTC.

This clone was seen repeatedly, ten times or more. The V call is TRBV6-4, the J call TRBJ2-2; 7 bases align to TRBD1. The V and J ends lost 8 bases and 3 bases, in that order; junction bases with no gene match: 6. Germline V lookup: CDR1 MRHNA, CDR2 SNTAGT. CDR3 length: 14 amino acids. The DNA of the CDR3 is TGTGCCAGCCGTCTAGGGACAGACACCGGGGAGCTGTTTTTT. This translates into CASRLGTDTGELFF.